The 29 T cell receptor beta chains listed next were all sequenced from one sample in a study of blood T cell repertoires in COVID-19 (dated by TCRdb to between 2020 and 2021). The library was prepared using the immunoSEQ multiplex PCR assay. TCRdb took this table from immuneACCESS and kept in-frame rearrangements with V and J called. Such tables lack part of the clones; where checked against another copy, unresolved V genes explain under half of the gap, and the rest is unexplained. For this sample the table gives roughly 95,000 clones, of which 75% to 95% were detected only once. The leading ten clones occupy 3.9% of the sample. Specimen: peripheral blood. The source is a woman aged 45-65 years in a cohort sampled during active COVID-19.

This CDR3 reads CASSFRPRQGTQYF. The CDR3 DNA reads as TGTGCCAGCAGCTTTAGGCCCCGACAGGGGACCCAGTACTTC. The V gene is TRBV11-2, the J gene TRBJ2-5; 7 nucleotides line up with TRBD1. V gave up 3 bases and J gave up 7 bases; unmatched junction bases: 8. Germline CDR1 is SGHAT and CDR2 is FQNNGV. This CDR3 contains 14 residues.

The rearrangement uses TRBV6-5 and TRBJ1-2; tentative D call: TRBD1 (6 bases). Trimming took 8 bases from V and 4 from J, leaving 20 bases between them. The CDR3 is 15 residues long. Germline V CDR1 and CDR2: MNHEY, SVGAGI. CDR3 in amino acids: CASGGQLFQSYGYTF. The CDR3 DNA reads as TGTGCCAGCGGAGGACAGCTTTTTCAGTCCTATGGCTACACCTTC.

The chain links TRBV5-1 to TRBJ2-2; D is uncertain. V dropped 4 bases and J dropped 5 bases, with 6 bases sitting between them. The CDR3 sequence is 12 residues long. CDR1 SGHRS and CDR2 YFSETQ come from the germline V gene. The CDR3 coding sequence is TGCGCCAGCAGCCCTCTGACCGGGGAGCTGTTTTTT. Amino acid sequence: CASSPLTGELFF. Looking up the rest from reference TRBV5-1 and TRBJ2-2 gives the full variable domain: KAGVTQTPRYLIKTRGQQVTLSCSPISGHRSVSWYQQTPGQGLQFLFEYFSETQRNKGNFPGRFSGRQFSNSRSEMNVSTLELGDSALYLCASSPLTGELFFGEGSRLTVL.

This chain joins TRBV2 and TRBJ2-7, with 9 bases fitting TRBD1. J gave up 2 bases and V 6 bases, and 5 bases lay outside the gene matches. Looked up from germline, CDR1 is SNHLY and CDR2 is FYNNEI. The CDR3 is 14 residues long. The CDR3 reads CASSGQGFTYEQYF. The CDR3 DNA reads as TGTGCCAGCAGCGGACAGGGGTTTACCTACGAGCAGTACTTC. The full variable domain, rest sourced from reference TRBV2 and TRBJ2-7, is EPEVTQTPSHQVTQMGQEVILRCVPISNHLYFYWYRQILGQKVEFLVSFYNNEISEKSEIFDDQFSVERPDGSNFTLKIRSTKLEDSAMYFCASSGQGFTYEQYFGPGTRLTVT.

DNA of the CDR3: TGCGCCAGCAGCTTGGGGCAAGGACTTGAAGCTTTCTTT. Its translation: CASSLGQGLEAFF. This rearrangement joins TRBV5-1 to TRBJ1-1; no clear D. V gave up 0 bases and J gave up 7 bases, with 10 bases separating them. This CDR3 has 13 residues. Germline CDR1 SGHRS, CDR2 YFSETQ.

The rearrangement joins TRBV7-6 to TRBJ2-2, with 8 bases lining up with TRBD2. J gave up 0 bases and V 5 bases, and 8 bases lay outside the gene matches. The CDR3 is 17 residues long. Germline CDR1 and CDR2: SGHVS and FNYEAQ. CDR3: CASSPDTSGANTGELFF. The CDR3 DNA follows: TGTGCCAGCAGCCCCGATACTAGCGGAGCGAACACCGGGGAGCTGTTTTTT.

This clone appeared once. V and J are TRBV5-4 and TRBJ1-1; D gene unclear. Trimming took off 0 bases at V and 7 bases at J, with 16 bases between the two ends. The CDR3 contains 15 residues. The germline gives CDR1 SGHNT, CDR2 YYREEE (reference sequence). CDR3 protein: CASSLGGGGLGEAFF. Written as DNA, the CDR3 is TGTGCCAGCAGCTTGGGAGGAGGAGGGCTCGGTGAAGCTTTCTTT.

J is TRBJ1-5 and V is TRBV19; D not resolved. This CDR3 spans 13 amino acids. V was shortened by 1 base and J by 7 bases, with 8 bases between the two germline ends. Germline lookup yields CDR1 LNHDA and CDR2 SQIVND (reference sequence). DNA of the CDR3: TGTGCCAGTAGTATAGGAGGGATGCAGCCCCAGCATTTT. Amino acids: CASSIGGMQPQHF.

This clone came up once. The chain joins TRBV18 to TRBJ1-6; perhaps TRBD1 as D (5 bases). V was trimmed by 2 bases and J by 11 bases, leaving 13 bases between them. Germline-derived CDR1 and CDR2 are KGHSH and LQKENI. This CDR3 has 14 residues. This CDR3 is CASSPSAEGAPLHF. The CDR3 DNA is TGTGCCAGCTCACCATCGGCCGAAGGGGCACCCCTCCACTTT.

This rearrangement joins TRBV2 to TRBJ2-3, with D possibly TRBD1 on 5 matching bases. The CDR3 consists of 15 residues. Germline lookup yields CDR1 SNHLY and CDR2 FYNNEI. V dropped 1 base and J dropped 2 bases, with 10 bases sitting between them. CDR3 sequence reads: CASSEGRRVTDTQYF. CDR3 DNA sequence: TGTGCCAGCAGTGAAGGGCGCAGGGTCACAGATACGCAGTATTTT.

The V and J genes are TRBV5-6 and TRBJ1-2; 9 nucleotides match TRBD1. The V segment lost 0 bases and the J segment 8 bases; nucleotides outside the gene matches: 5. This CDR3 region has 14 residues. Germline CDR1 SGHDT, CDR2 YYEEEE. The DNA of the CDR3 is TGTGCCAGCAGCTTGGGGGGGACAGGGTTCGGCTACACCTTC. This gives the protein CASSLGGTGFGYTF. Supplemented by reference TRBV5-6 and TRBJ1-2, the full variable domain reads DAGVTQSPTHLIKTRGQQVTLRCSPKSGHDTVSWYQQALGQGPQFIFQYYEEEERQRGNFPDRFSGHQFPNYSSELNVNALLLGDSALYLCASSLGGTGFGYTFGSGTRLTVV.

The genes are TRBV6-8 and TRBJ2-7; 14 bases are a match to TRBD2. J gave up 6 bases and V 6 bases, and 10 bases lay outside the gene matches. This CDR3 has 16 amino acids. Germline V gene data show CDR1 as MNHGY and CDR2 as SAAAGT. CDR3 sequence (DNA): TGTGCCAGCAGAACGGGTGGGACTAGCGGGAGTTCCGAGCAGTACTTC. Translation gives CASRTGGTSGSSEQYF.

The chain is built from TRBV15 and TRBJ2-7, with D possibly matching TRBD2 (8 bases). The germline V gene encodes CDR1 LNHNV and CDR2 YYDKDF (reference sequence). This CDR3 spans 17 amino acids. V shed 4 bases and J shed 6 bases, with 25 bases lying between them. CDR3 in DNA: TGTGCCACCAGCAACGGGGGGGGGACAGCCTTTGGGTTCGAGCAGTACTTC. It translates to CATSNGGGTAFGFEQYF.

The chain employs TRBV2 and TRBJ1-2, with a tentative D call TRBD1 (5 bases). V gave up 6 bases and J gave up 8 bases, with 19 bases separating them. In germline, CDR1 is SNHLY, CDR2 FYNNEI. This CDR3 spans 14 amino acids. The CDR3 nucleotides are TGTGCCAGCAGAAACGGGCCGGGGGATTGGGGCTACACCTTC. It encodes CASRNGPGDWGYTF.

This clone occurred once. The rearrangement uses TRBV5-4 and TRBJ2-3; 10 nucleotides align to TRBD2. Losses at the gene ends were 0 bases for V and 3 bases for J; bases not matched to a gene: 7. Germline V gene sequence: CDR1 SGHNT, CDR2 YYREEE (reference sequence). This CDR3 spans 17 amino acids. The CDR3 DNA sequence: TGTGCCAGCAGCTTGGGGATTCCGGGACTAGCGACAGATACGCAGTATTTT. Translated, it gives CASSLGIPGLATDTQYF.

Here the CDR3 reads CASSLGSGRRETQYF. The CDR3 DNA is TGTGCCAGCAGCTTGGGTTCGGGGAGGAGAGAGACCCAGTACTTC. This sequence joins TRBV5-6 and TRBJ2-5; D may be TRBD2 (6 bases). This CDR3 is 15 amino acids long. Trimming took off 0 bases at V and 4 bases at J, with 13 bases between the two ends. Germline values: CDR1 SGHDT, CDR2 YYEEEE.

The genes are TRBV5-1 and TRBJ2-7, with TRBD1 matching over 7 bases. Trimming cost V 6 bases and J 6 bases; bases outside gene matches: 12. The CDR3 consists of 14 residues. Per germline, CDR1 SGHRS and CDR2 YFSETQ. The CDR3 DNA sequence: TGCGCCAGCACGCCCTCTGACAGGGTGGGCGAGCAGTACTTC. Translation gives CASTPSDRVGEQYF.

The chain joins TRBV5-4 to TRBJ2-3, with D perhaps matching TRBD1 (5 bases). V lost 0 bases and J lost 2, with 7 bases in between. The CDR3 totals 14 residues. The V gene's germline CDR1 is SGHNT and CDR2 YYREEE (reference sequence). In DNA form, the CDR3 reads TGTGCCAGCAGCTTGGAGGACAACACAGATACGCAGTATTTT. This codes for CASSLEDNTDTQYF. The variable domain in full, completed from reference TRBV5-4 and TRBJ2-3, reads ETGVTQSPTHLIKTRGQQVTLRCSSQSGHNTVSWYQQALGQGPQFIFQYYREEENGRGNFPPRFSGLQFPNYSSELNVNALELDDSALYLCASSLEDNTDTQYFGPGTRLTVL.

By share, this clone counts as medium-sized. The gene calls are TRBV6-5 and TRBJ2-5; D may be TRBD1 (6 bases). Germline lookup yields CDR1 MNHEY and CDR2 SVGAGI. V lost 6 bases, J lost 3 bases, and 11 bases lay in between. The CDR3 is 13 amino acids. CDR3 nucleotides: TGTGCCAGCAGAGCGGCAGGGGAAGAGACCCAGTACTTC. Translation: CASRAAGEETQYF.

This sequence joins TRBV12-5 and TRBJ1-2, with 7 bases that match TRBD1. Trimming at V came to 5 bases and at J to 8 bases, leaving 8 bases not matched to a gene. CDR1 and CDR2 (germline): LGHNT, FRNRAP. This CDR3 comprises 13 residues. CDR3 sequence: CASGDRESSGYTF. Written as DNA, the CDR3 is TGTGCTAGTGGTGACAGGGAGTCTTCGGGCTACACCTTC.

J is TRBJ1-5 and V is TRBV6-2 or TRBV6-3; TRBD1 matches 9 bases. V gave up 5 bases and J gave up 7 bases; unmatched junction bases: 6. Germline lookup yields CDR1 MNHEY and CDR2 SVGEGT. The CDR3 runs to 14 residues. CDR3 loop: CASSTRQGDQPQHF. In DNA form, the CDR3 reads TGTGCCAGCAGTACACGACAGGGGGACCAGCCCCAGCATTTT.

The CDR3 spells CASSPGMRETQYF. CDR3 DNA sequence: TGTGCCAGCAGCCCGGGGATGCGGGAGACCCAGTACTTC. The chain couples TRBV7-3 to TRBJ2-5; a possible D gene is TRBD2 (5 bases). CDR1 is SGHTA, CDR2 FQGTGA, per germline. V shed 5 bases and J shed 5 bases, with 12 bases lying between them. The CDR3 sequence is 13 residues long.

The V gene is TRBV19, the J gene TRBJ2-1, with D unclear. Between the trimmed V and J ends, which lost 1 base and 4 bases, there was a span of 8 bases. CDR3 size: 14 residues. CDR1 is LNHDA, CDR2 SQIVND, per germline (reference sequence). The DNA for the CDR3 is TGTGCCAGTAGTATAGTCTCCACTTACAATGAGCAGTTCTTC. Its protein product is CASSIVSTYNEQFF.

The chain recombines TRBV7-9 with TRBJ2-5, with TRBD2 matching 8 bases. CDR3 size: 16 residues. Germline loops: CDR1 SEHNR, CDR2 FQNEAQ (reference sequence). J was trimmed by 4 bases and V by 5 bases; bases with no gene match: 12. This CDR3 is CASSPRPGGMGETQYF. Written as DNA, the CDR3 is TGTGCCAGCAGCCCCCGACCGGGAGGGATGGGAGAGACCCAGTACTTC.

This clone came up once. The rearrangement uses TRBV6-5 and TRBJ1-2; 9 nucleotides agree with TRBD1. V lost 7 bases, J lost 7 bases, and 13 bases stayed unmatched. Germline CDR1 and CDR2: MNHEY and SVGAGI. CDR3 size: 15 residues. The DNA of the CDR3 is TGTGCCAGCACCTTAAGTAAGACAGGGGGTGGTGGCTACACCTTC. Translated, it gives CASTLSKTGGGGYTF.

About this clone: The same CDR3 can be traced to other DNA sequences in this sample. The chain recombines TRBV5-1 with TRBJ1-5; D might be TRBD1 (6 bases). CDR1 SGHRS and CDR2 YFSETQ come from the germline V gene. The length of the CDR3 is 14 residues. Trimming pared 0 bases from V and 2 bases from J, leaving 6 bases between. As DNA, the CDR3 is TGCGCCAGCAGCTTGGGGGGGCGCAATCAGCCCCAGCATTTT. It codes for CASSLGGRNQPQHF.

This clone was recorded once. V and J are TRBV6-5 and TRBJ2-3; D is uncertain. This CDR3 has 14 amino acids. V was pared by 7 bases and J by 3 bases, with 14 bases between. Germline CDR1 MNHEY, CDR2 SVGAGI. CDR3 DNA: TGTGCCAGCATGCGGTTCCCGGCTACAGATACGCAGTATTTT. As protein: CASMRFPATDTQYF.

The rearrangement joins TRBV9 to TRBJ2-2; TRBD1 aligns across 10 bases. The J segment lost 3 bases and the V segment lost 3 bases, leaving 8 bases of the junction unmatched. The CDR3 is made up of 17 amino acids. From germline, CDR1 is SGDLS and CDR2 YYNGEE. The DNA of the CDR3 is TGTGCCAGCAGCGGGGAAAGACAGGGGGCTTACACCGGGGAGCTGTTTTTT. Encoded protein: CASSGERQGAYTGELFF. The full variable domain, completed using reference TRBV9 and TRBJ2-2, is DSGVTQTPKHLITATGQRVTLRCSPRSGDLSVYWYQQSLDQGLQFLIQYYNGEERAKGNILERFSAQQFPDLHSELNLSSLELGDSALYFCASSGERQGAYTGELFFGEGSRLTVL.

This chain connects TRBV5-6 to TRBJ2-7, with TRBD2 identical over 7 bases. CDR1 and CDR2 from the germline V gene are SGHDT and YYEEEE. With 4 bases clipped from V and 0 bases from J, the junction kept 10 bases outside the gene matches. This CDR3 is 16 amino acids long. The CDR3 spells CASSRYLGRSSYEQYF. CDR3 DNA: TGTGCCAGCAGCCGGTACCTCGGGAGGAGCTCCTACGAGCAGTACTTC.